This T cell receptor beta chain was observed in a study of T-cell memory formation after mild COVID-19. Study conclusions and caveats: Day 15 to 85 contractors were CD4/CD8 balanced; later expanders leaned CD4+. Researchers found some responding clones in pre-infection memory, a sign that cross-reactive memory joined.

Turning to this clonotype: Its antigen is currently unknown.

Trimming left V 4 bases short and J 7 bases short, with 16 bases between. The CDR3 extends over 13 amino acids. The germline CDR1 and CDR2 sequences are DFQATT and SNEGSKA (reference sequence). UMIs and sample barcodes were carried by the TCR alpha and TCR beta cDNA libraries that 5'RACE produced using constant-segment primers. TCRdb re-analysed the 5' RACE reads in MiXCR, keeping a single row per CDR3 protein. The sample holds about 310,000 distinct CDR3 sequences, less than 20% seen once. This sequence originates from a man aged 18 to 30 who had mild COVID-19 (a few samples of this study predate the infection). Cell type and time point are not known. The gene calls are TRBV20-1 and TRBJ1-2, with a tentative D call TRBD1 (6 bases). Material: PBMCs or a T cell subset sorted from them (not recorded which). The CDR3 nucleotides read TGCAGTGCTAAAAACAGGGTTGCGGTTGGCTACACCTTC. This gives the protein CSAKNRVAVGYTF.